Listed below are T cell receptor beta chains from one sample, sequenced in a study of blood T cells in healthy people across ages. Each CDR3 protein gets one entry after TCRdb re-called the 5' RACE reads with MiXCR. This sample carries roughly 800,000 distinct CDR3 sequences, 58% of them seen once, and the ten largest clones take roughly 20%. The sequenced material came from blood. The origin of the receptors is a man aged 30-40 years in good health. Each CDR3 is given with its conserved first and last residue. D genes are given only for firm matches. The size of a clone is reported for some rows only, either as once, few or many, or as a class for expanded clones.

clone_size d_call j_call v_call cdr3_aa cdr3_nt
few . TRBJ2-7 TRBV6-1 CASRGDLYEQYF TGTGCCAGCAGGGGGGATCTCTACGAGCAGTACTTC
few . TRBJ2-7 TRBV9 CASSVDTSADEQYF TGTGCCAGCAGCGTAGATACGTCAGCCGACGAGCAGTACTTC
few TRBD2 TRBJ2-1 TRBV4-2 CASSQDRGVEQFF TGTGCCAGCAGCCAAGATCGGGGGGTAGAGCAGTTCTTC
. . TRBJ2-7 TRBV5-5 CASSSTLTYEQYF TGTGCCAGCAGCTCTACACTTACCTACGAGCAGTACTTC
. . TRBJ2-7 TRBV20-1 CSARDDRGPGSYEQYF TGCAGTGCTAGAGATGATCGGGGGCCGGGGTCCTACGAGCAGTACTTC
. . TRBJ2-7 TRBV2 CASTSSNYEQYF TGTGCCAGCACCAGTTCAAACTACGAGCAGTACTTC
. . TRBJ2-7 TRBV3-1 CASSQPHSYEQYF TGTGCCAGCAGCCAACCACACTCCTACGAGCAGTACTTC
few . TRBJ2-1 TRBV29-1 CSAKDSNEQFF TGCAGCGCCAAAGACAGCAATGAGCAGTTCTTC
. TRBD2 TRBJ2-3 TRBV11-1 CASTTGLLAGADTQYF TGTGCCAGCACCACAGGATTGCTAGCGGGAGCGGATACGCAGTATTTT
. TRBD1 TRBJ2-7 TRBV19 CASSTTGDGYEQYF TGTGCCAGTAGTACGACAGGGGATGGCTACGAGCAGTACTTC
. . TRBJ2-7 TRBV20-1 CSASRGNPGHEQYF TGCAGTGCTAGCCGGGGGAATCCCGGCCACGAGCAGTACTTC
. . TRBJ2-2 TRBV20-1 CSARTGGNTGELFF TGCAGTGCTAGAACTGGGGGGAACACCGGGGAGCTGTTTTTT
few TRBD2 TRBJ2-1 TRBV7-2 CASSFLAGSVRNEQFF TGTGCCAGCAGCTTCTTAGCGGGGTCGGTTCGAAATGAGCAGTTCTTC
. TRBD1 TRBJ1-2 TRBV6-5 CASSQKIPTGIYGYTF TGTGCCAGCAGTCAGAAAATACCGACAGGGATATATGGCTACACCTTC
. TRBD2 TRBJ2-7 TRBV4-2 CASSQAPTSGGYEQYF TGTGCCAGCAGCCAAGCCCCAACTAGCGGGGGGTACGAGCAGTACTTC
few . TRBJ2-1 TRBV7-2 CASRPDSRNEQFF TGTGCCAGCAGGCCCGACAGCCGCAATGAGCAGTTCTTC
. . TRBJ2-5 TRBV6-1 CASSQGSLFEGTQYF TGTGCCAGCAGCCAAGGGTCTCTATTTGAAGGGACCCAGTACTTC
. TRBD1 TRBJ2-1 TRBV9 CASSVTGTGGYNEQFF TGTGCCAGCAGCGTGACCGGGACAGGGGGTTACAATGAGCAGTTCTTC
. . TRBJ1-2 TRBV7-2 CASSLAPSGGYTF TGTGCCAGCAGCTTGGCTCCTTCCGGGGGCTACACCTTC
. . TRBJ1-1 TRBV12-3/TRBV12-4 CASSFREKGNTEAFF TGTGCCAGCAGTTTCAGGGAGAAAGGGAACACTGAAGCTTTCTTT
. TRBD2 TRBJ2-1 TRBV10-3 CAISDFLAGDHEQFF TGTGCCATCAGTGACTTTCTAGCGGGAGACCACGAGCAGTTCTTC
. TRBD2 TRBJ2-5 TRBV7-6 CASSQRAGKETQYF TGTGCCAGCAGCCAAAGAGCGGGAAAGGAGACCCAGTACTTC
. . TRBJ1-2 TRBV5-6 CASSSPGLELDGYTF TGTGCCAGCAGCTCTCCGGGACTCGAATTGGATGGCTACACCTTC
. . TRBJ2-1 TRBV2 CASSDSQSYNEQFF TGTGCCAGCAGTGACAGTCAGTCTTACAATGAGCAGTTCTTC
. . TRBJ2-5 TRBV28 CASSFSVGNEQYF TGTGCCAGCAGTTTCTCTGTGGGCAATGAGCAGTACTTC
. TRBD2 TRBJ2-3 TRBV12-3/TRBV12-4 CASSQGLRSDTQYF TGTGCCAGCAGCCAGGGACTAAGGTCGGATACGCAGTATTTT
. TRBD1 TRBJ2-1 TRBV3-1 CASSQVRGLGNEQFF TGTGCCAGCAGCCAAGTCAGGGGGCTAGGGAATGAGCAGTTCTTC
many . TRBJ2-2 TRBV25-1 CASSEVVGSVSGELFF TGTGCCAGCAGTGAGGTTGTTGGGTCCGTTAGCGGGGAGCTGTTTTTT
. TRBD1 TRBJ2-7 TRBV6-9 CASSYNYRDSPYEQYF TGTGCCAGCAGTTATAATTACAGGGACAGCCCCTACGAGCAGTACTTC
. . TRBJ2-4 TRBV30 CAWSVVWQEQYF TGTGCCTGGAGTGTAGTATGGCAAGAGCAGTACTTC
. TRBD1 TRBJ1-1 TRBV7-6 CASRPDRGTEAFF TGTGCCAGCAGACCCGACAGGGGTACTGAAGCTTTCTTT
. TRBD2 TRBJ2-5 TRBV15 CATSRVCSYLAGGRVETQYF TGTGCCACCAGCAGAGTGTGCAGTTACTTAGCGGGGGGCCGAGTAGAGACCCAGTACTTC
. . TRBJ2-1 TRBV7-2 CANSTSGTLRLNEQFF TGTGCCAACAGCACGAGCGGAACGCTAAGGCTCAATGAGCAGTTCTTC
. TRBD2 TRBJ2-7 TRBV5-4 CASSLDSGLYNEQYF TGTGCCAGCAGCTTGGATAGCGGGTTATACAATGAGCAGTACTTC
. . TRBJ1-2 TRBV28 CASSAGSLYGYTF TGTGCCAGCAGTGCCGGGTCCCTCTATGGCTACACCTTC
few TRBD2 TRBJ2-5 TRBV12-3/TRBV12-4 CASSFGGLAGVTQYF TGTGCCAGCAGTTTTGGAGGACTAGCGGGAGTGACCCAGTACTTC
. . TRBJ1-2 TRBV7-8 CASSLGTDQYYGYTF TGTGCCAGCAGCTTAGGGACAGACCAGTACTATGGCTACACCTTC
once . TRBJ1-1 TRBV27 CASSLGGPETEAFF TGTGCCAGCAGTTTAGGAGGGCCGGAGACTGAAGCTTTCTTT
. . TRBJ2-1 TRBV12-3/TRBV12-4 CASSFGGNINEQFF TGTGCCAGCAGTTTTGGGGGTAATATTAATGAGCAGTTCTTC
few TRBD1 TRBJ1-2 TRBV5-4 CASSSLDRVYDYGYTF TGTGCCAGCAGTTCCCTGGACAGGGTGTATGACTATGGCTACACCTTC
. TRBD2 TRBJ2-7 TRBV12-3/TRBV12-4 CASSVAGLTYEQYF TGTGCCAGCAGTGTAGCGGGACTAACATACGAGCAGTACTTC
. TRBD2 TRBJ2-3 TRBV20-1 CSARSASGTLGGTDTQYF TGCAGTGCTAGGTCGGCTAGCGGGACCCTCGGGGGCACAGATACGCAGTATTTT
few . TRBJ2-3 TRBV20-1 CSATLVRADTQYF TGCAGCGCCACTTTGGTGCGGGCAGATACGCAGTATTTT
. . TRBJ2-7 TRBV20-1 CSATELSYEQYF TGCAGTGCTACAGAGCTCTCCTACGAGCAGTACTTC
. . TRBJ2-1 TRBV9 CASSVGSGPYNEQFF TGTGCCAGCAGCGTAGGAAGTGGGCCTTACAATGAGCAGTTCTTC
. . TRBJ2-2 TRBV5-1 CASSLVIGNGRNTGELFF TGCGCCAGCAGCTTGGTGATCGGGAACGGGCGGAACACCGGGGAGCTGTTTTTT
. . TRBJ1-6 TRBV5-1 CASSEGVLSPLHF TGCGCCAGCAGCGAGGGTGTTCTTTCACCCCTCCACTTT
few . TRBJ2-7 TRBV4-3 CASSQGSGIAYEQYF TGCGCCAGCAGCCAAGGCTCAGGGATCGCCTACGAGCAGTACTTC
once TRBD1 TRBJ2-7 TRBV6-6 CAGELRDRDYEQYF TGTGCCGGCGAGCTCCGGGACAGGGACTACGAGCAGTACTTC
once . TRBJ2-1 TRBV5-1 CASTWQPSNNEQFF TGCGCCAGCACGTGGCAGCCCTCCAACAATGAGCAGTTCTTC
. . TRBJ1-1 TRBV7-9 CASSLKPGSNTEAFF TGTGCCAGCAGCTTGAAGCCGGGTTCGAACACTGAAGCTTTCTTT
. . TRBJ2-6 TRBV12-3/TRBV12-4 CASRWGPSGANVLTF TGTGCCAGCAGGTGGGGACCTTCTGGGGCCAACGTCCTGACTTTC
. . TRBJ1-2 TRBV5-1 CASSSDGTYGYTF TGCGCCAGCAGCTCCGACGGAACCTATGGCTACACCTTC
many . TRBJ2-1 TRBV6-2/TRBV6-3 CASSLTSDSYNEQFF TGTGCCAGCAGCCTGACTAGTGACTCCTACAATGAGCAGTTCTTC
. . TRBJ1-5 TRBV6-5 CASSDSAAQPQHF TGTGCCAGCAGTGACTCTGCAGCTCAGCCCCAGCATTTT
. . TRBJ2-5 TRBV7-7 CASSVESGAETQYF TGTGCCAGCAGCGTAGAATCAGGGGCAGAGACCCAGTACTTC
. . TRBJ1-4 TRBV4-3 CASSERLPDSRGEKLFF TGCGCCAGCAGCGAAAGGCTCCCGGACAGTCGCGGAGAAAAACTGTTTTTT
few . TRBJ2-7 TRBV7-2 CASSFLRGLEQYF TGTGCCAGCAGCTTCCTCCGGGGGCTCGAGCAGTACTTC